What follows are 22 T cell receptor beta chains derived from one specimen sequenced in a study of blood T cell repertoires in COVID-19. Method: immunoSEQ multiplex PCR; TCRdb's copy keeps in-frame clones and lacks some. In the table there are 130,000 to 150,000 clones, about 79% of which are singletons. Sequenced: peripheral blood. These receptors came from a woman of 80 years or more with acute or convalescent COVID-19.

The genes are TRBV4-1 and TRBJ2-7, with D maybe TRBD2 (5 bases). This CDR3 is built from 17 residues. CDR1 and CDR2 from the germline V gene are MGHRA and YSYEKL. V lost 4 bases and J lost 2, with 21 bases in between. The CDR3 region has the DNA TGCGCCAGCAGCCCGACTATGCAAAGGACGGCAACCTACGAGCAGTACTTC. Protein: CASSPTMQRTATYEQYF.

The J gene is TRBJ1-5, the V gene TRBV24-1; 8 bases map to TRBD1. Germline-derived CDR1 and CDR2 are KGHDR and SFDVKD. V lost 3 bases to trimming and J lost 2 bases; unmatched junction nucleotides: 8. This CDR3 is built from 17 residues. CDR3 sequence reads: CATSDETGDVCNQPQHF. CDR3 DNA sequence: TGTGCCACCAGTGATGAGACAGGGGATGTTTGCAATCAGCCCCAGCATTTT.

The V gene is TRBV30, the J gene TRBJ2-7, with 7 bases identical to TRBD1. The CDR3 is 11 residues long. CDR1 GTSNPN and CDR2 SVGIG come from the germline V gene (reference sequence). As DNA, the CDR3 is TGTGCGACAGGGTTCTTCTACGAGCAGTACTTC. It encodes CATGFFYEQYF.

This sequence joins TRBV2 and TRBJ2-3, with 8 nucleotides matching TRBD1. CDR3 length: 14 amino acids. Germline CDR1 reads SNHLY; CDR2 reads FYNNEI. V gave up 5 bases and J gave up 1 base; unmatched junction bases: 2. CDR3 sequence: CASSPTGGTDTQYF. CDR3 nucleotides: TGTGCCAGCAGTCCGACAGGGGGCACAGATACGCAGTATTTT.

In DNA form, the CDR3 reads TGTGCCAGCAGCCCAAGACGGGACATTAGCAATCAGCCCCAGCATTTT. Its protein is CASSPRRDISNQPQHF. The rearrangement uses TRBV7-8 and TRBJ1-5, with D possibly matching TRBD1 (6 bases). CDR1 SGHVS and CDR2 FQNEAQ come from the germline V gene. This CDR3 region has 16 residues. Trimming removed 5 bases from V and 0 bases from J, with 14 bases in between.

The J gene is TRBJ2-2, the V gene TRBV11-2, with 7 bases that match TRBD1. V lost 2 bases and J lost 3; bases outside the gene matches: 0. Germline loops: CDR1 SGHAT, CDR2 FQNNGV. The CDR3 is 14 residues long. DNA for the CDR3: TGTGCCAGCAGCTTAACAGGGGACACCGGGGAGCTGTTTTTT. This codes for CASSLTGDTGELFF.

The chain carries TRBV19 and TRBJ1-1; no definite D call. The CDR3 consists of 14 residues. The germline V gene has CDR1 LNHDA and CDR2 SQIVND (reference sequence). V was shortened by 4 bases and J by 3 bases, with 12 bases between the two germline ends. The CDR3 loop reads CASSKAGTYTEAFF. The CDR3 region has the DNA TGTGCCAGTAGTAAGGCGGGTACATACACTGAAGCTTTCTTT.

The J gene is TRBJ1-4, the V gene TRBV5-1; no firm D call. V was shortened by 3 bases and J by 0 bases, with 12 bases between the two germline ends. The CDR3 loop spans 16 amino acids. Per the germline V gene, CDR1 is SGHRS and CDR2 is YFSETQ. CDR3 protein: CASSSGVSSTNEKLFF. In DNA form, the CDR3 reads TGCGCCAGCAGCTCGGGAGTGTCCTCAACTAATGAAAAACTGTTTTTT.

The CDR3 protein is CASRPEWASNTEAFF. CDR3 coding DNA: TGTGCCAGCAGACCTGAATGGGCTTCGAACACTGAAGCTTTCTTT. J is TRBJ1-1 and V is TRBV5-8; D call uncertain. Germline V gives CDR1 SGHTS, CDR2 YDEGEE. V was pared by 5 bases and J by 1 base, with 15 bases between. The CDR3 totals 15 residues.

This chain joins TRBV7-2 and TRBJ1-2; possible D gene TRBD1, 6 bases. Germline assignment: CDR1 SGHTA and CDR2 FQGNSA. Between the trimmed V and J ends, which lost 2 bases and 7 bases, there was a span of 17 bases. This CDR3 is built from 15 residues. CDR3 loop: CASSLMGAKGAGYTF. The CDR3 bases are TGTGCCAGCAGCTTAATGGGGGCGAAGGGCGCTGGCTACACCTTC.

V usage is TRBV6-2 or TRBV6-3 and J usage is TRBJ2-1; maybe TRBD1 (5 bases). V was pared by 2 bases and J by 6 bases, with 14 bases between. The CDR3 runs 15 residues. Germline V gene data show CDR1 as MNHEY and CDR2 as SVGEGT. The DNA for the CDR3 is TGTGCCAGCAGTTACGGGGCTTCCTCCGGCAATGAGCAGTTCTTC. Translating gives CASSYGASSGNEQFF.

The genes are TRBV2 and TRBJ1-6; TRBD1 matches at 9 bases. Per germline, CDR1 SNHLY and CDR2 FYNNEI. The J segment lost 8 bases and the V segment lost 5 bases, leaving 7 bases of the junction unmatched. The CDR3 runs 15 residues. The DNA of the CDR3 is TGTGCCAGCAGTCCACAGGGGGCTTCGGATTCACCCCTCCACTTT. Translating it yields CASSPQGASDSPLHF.

This CDR3 reads CASSPVPSGGDEQYF. CDR3 sequence (DNA): TGTGCCAGCAGCCCCGTCCCCAGCGGGGGTGATGAGCAGTACTTC. The V and J genes are TRBV9 and TRBJ2-7; 8 positions agree with TRBD2. The germline CDR1 and CDR2 sequences are SGDLS and YYNGEE. The V and J ends lost 4 bases and 7 bases, in that order; junction bases with no gene match: 13. The CDR3 spans 15 residues.

V is TRBV6-2 or TRBV6-3 and J is TRBJ1-2; D call uncertain. The CDR3 loop spans 15 amino acids. Trimming removed 5 bases from V and 6 bases from J, with 19 bases in between. Germline V CDR1 and CDR2: MNHEY, SVGEGT. The CDR3 nucleotides read TGTGCCAGCAGTCAGACGGGGATCATTCTCCATGGCTACACCTTC. The encoded protein is CASSQTGIILHGYTF.

The chain combines TRBV9 with TRBJ2-5; D is possibly TRBD1 (5 bases). Trimming took 4 bases from V and 2 from J, leaving 15 bases between them. CDR3 size: 15 residues. From germline, CDR1 is SGDLS and CDR2 YYNGEE. CDR3 residues: CASSFWGEVQETQYF. In DNA form, the CDR3 reads TGTGCCAGCAGCTTTTGGGGCGAAGTTCAAGAGACCCAGTACTTC.

In its sample, this clone was seen a few times. The chain recombines TRBV7-2 with TRBJ2-7, with 13 nucleotides matching TRBD2. Germline V gene lookup returns CDR1 SGHTA and CDR2 FQGNSA. V shed 3 bases, J shed 6 bases, and the junction held 8 bases outside the gene matches. The CDR3 has 16 residues. CDR3 sequence reads: CASSFRALAGGREQYF. The CDR3 DNA sequence: TGTGCCAGCAGCTTTAGAGCACTAGCGGGGGGGCGCGAGCAGTACTTC. The whole variable domain, filled in from reference TRBV7-2 and TRBJ2-7, reads GAGVSQSPSNKVTEKGKDVELRCDPISGHTALYWYRQSLGQGLEFLIYFQGNSAPDKSGLPSDRFSAERTGGSVSTLTIQRTQQEDSAVYLCASSFRALAGGREQYFGPGTRLTVT.

This chain joins TRBV3-1 (or the pseudogene TRBV3-2) and TRBJ2-3, with TRBD2 identical over 10 bases. The CDR3 totals 17 residues. V was pared by 4 bases and J by 1 base, with 8 bases of the junction left unmatched. CDR1 and CDR2 from the germline V gene are LGHDT and YNNKEL (reference sequence). The DNA of the CDR3 is TGTGCCAGCAGCCTATTAGCAGCGGGGGGGGGCACAGATACGCAGTATTTT. It yields the protein CASSLLAAGGGTDTQYF.

This chain uses TRBV4-3 with TRBJ2-5; perhaps TRBD2 as D (6 bases). Looked up from germline, CDR1 is LGHNA and CDR2 is YSLEER. The ends were cut back, 4 bases at V and 4 bases at J, with 16 bases in the middle. The CDR3 is 15 amino acids. CDR3 coding DNA: TGCGCCAGCAGCCCCGGGACTCCACGGGGAGAGACCCAGTACTTC. Translating gives CASSPGTPRGETQYF.

The V call is TRBV6-5, the J call TRBJ2-7; a possible D gene is TRBD2 (5 bases). Trimming took off 10 bases at V and 0 bases at J, with 16 bases between the two ends. CDR1 and CDR2 (germline): MNHEY, SVGAGI. This CDR3 comprises 14 residues. CDR3 coding DNA: TGTGCCACTTCGGACTCAAGGAGCTCCTACGAGCAGTACTTC. Its protein is CATSDSRSSYEQYF.

Here the CDR3 reads CASSLDRGGYGYTF. The CDR3 region has the DNA TGCGCCAGCAGCTTGGACAGGGGGGGCTATGGCTACACCTTC. The rearrangement links TRBV5-1 to TRBJ1-2, with TRBD1 matching 8 bases. Germline values: CDR1 SGHRS, CDR2 YFSETQ. CDR3 length equals 14 residues. Trimming at V came to 0 bases and at J to 4 bases, leaving 2 bases not matched to a gene. The whole variable domain, filled in from reference TRBV5-1 and TRBJ1-2, reads KAGVTQTPRYLIKTRGQQVTLSCSPISGHRSVSWYQQTPGQGLQFLFEYFSETQRNKGNFPGRFSGRQFSNSRSEMNVSTLELGDSALYLCASSLDRGGYGYTFGSGTRLTVV.

V usage is TRBV7-3 and J usage is TRBJ2-2; perhaps TRBD1 as D (6 bases). V dropped 4 bases and J dropped 5 bases, with 8 bases sitting between them. The length of the CDR3 is 13 residues. The germline CDR1 and CDR2 sequences are SGHTA and FQGTGA. The CDR3: CASSSTGTGELFF. CDR3 DNA: TGTGCCAGCAGCTCCACAGGGACCGGGGAGCTGTTTTTT.

The chain is built from TRBV9 and TRBJ1-1, with D possibly being TRBD1 (6 bases). From germline, CDR1 is SGDLS and CDR2 YYNGEE. The CDR3 length is 14 residues. V shed 3 bases and J shed 3 bases, with 12 bases lying between them. CDR3 coding DNA: TGTGCCAGCAGCGCCAGGGGTCGGGACACTGAAGCTTTCTTT. This encodes CASSARGRDTEAFF.